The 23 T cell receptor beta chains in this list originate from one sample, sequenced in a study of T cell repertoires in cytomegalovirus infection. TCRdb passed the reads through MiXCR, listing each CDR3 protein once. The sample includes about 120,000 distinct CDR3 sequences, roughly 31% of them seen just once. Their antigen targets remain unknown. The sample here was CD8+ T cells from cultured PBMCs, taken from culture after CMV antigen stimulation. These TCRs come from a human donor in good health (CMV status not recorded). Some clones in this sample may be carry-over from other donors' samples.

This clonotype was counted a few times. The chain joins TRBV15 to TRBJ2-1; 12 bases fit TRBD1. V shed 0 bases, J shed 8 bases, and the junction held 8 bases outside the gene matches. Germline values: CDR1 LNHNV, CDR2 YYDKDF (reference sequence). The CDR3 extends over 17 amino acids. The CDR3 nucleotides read TGTGCCACCAGCAGAGATCTCTCCGGGACAGGGGGCGATGAGCAGTTCTTC. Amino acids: CATSRDLSGTGGDEQFF.

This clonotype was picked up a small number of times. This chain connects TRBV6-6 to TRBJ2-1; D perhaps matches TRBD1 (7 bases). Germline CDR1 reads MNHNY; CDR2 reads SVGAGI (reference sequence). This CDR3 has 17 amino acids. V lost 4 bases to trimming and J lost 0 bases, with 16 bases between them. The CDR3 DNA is TGTGCCAGCAGTTGGAAGAGGGGGGACAGCTCCTACAATGAGCAGTTCTTC. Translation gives CASSWKRGDSSYNEQFF.

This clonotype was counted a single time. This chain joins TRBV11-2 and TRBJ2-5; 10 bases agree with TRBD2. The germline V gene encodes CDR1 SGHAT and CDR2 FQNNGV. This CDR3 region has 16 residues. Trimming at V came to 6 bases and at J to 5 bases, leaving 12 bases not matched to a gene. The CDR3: CASRSYKRGGLETQYF. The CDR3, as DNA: TGTGCCAGCAGATCTTATAAGCGGGGGGGCTTGGAGACCCAGTACTTC.

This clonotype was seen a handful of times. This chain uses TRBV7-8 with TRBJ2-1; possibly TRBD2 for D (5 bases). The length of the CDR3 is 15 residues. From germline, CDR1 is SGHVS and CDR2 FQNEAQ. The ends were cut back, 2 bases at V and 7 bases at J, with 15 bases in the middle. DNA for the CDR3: TGTGCCAGCAGCTTATATGCTGCCCCGGGGAATGAGCAGTTCTTC. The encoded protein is CASSLYAAPGNEQFF.

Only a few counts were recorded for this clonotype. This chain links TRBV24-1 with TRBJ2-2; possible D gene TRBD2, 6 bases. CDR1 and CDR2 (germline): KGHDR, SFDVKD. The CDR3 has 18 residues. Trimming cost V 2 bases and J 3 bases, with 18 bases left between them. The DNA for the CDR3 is TGTGCCACCAGTGATTCTGAGCGGTGGAGGGAGGACACCGGGGAGCTGTTTTTT. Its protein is CATSDSERWREDTGELFF.

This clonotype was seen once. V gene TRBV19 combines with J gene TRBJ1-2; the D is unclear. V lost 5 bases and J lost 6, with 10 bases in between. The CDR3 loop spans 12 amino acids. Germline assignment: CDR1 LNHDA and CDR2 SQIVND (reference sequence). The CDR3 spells CASSPDRHGYTF. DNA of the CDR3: TGTGCCAGTAGTCCCGACCGCCATGGCTACACCTTC.

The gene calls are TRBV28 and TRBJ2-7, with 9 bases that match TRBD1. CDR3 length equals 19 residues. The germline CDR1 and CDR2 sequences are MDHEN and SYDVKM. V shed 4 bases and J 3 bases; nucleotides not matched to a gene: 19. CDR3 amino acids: CASSSPLYPRTGDHYEQYF. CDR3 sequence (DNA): TGTGCCAGCAGTTCACCCTTATACCCCAGGACAGGGGACCACTACGAGCAGTACTTC.

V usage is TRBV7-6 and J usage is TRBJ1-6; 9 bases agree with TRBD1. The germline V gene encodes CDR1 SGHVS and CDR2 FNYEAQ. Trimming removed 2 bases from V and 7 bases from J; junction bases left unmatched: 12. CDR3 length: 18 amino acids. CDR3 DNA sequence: TGTGCCAGCAGCTTATTCGAGACAGGGGGTCTTCGCAATTCACCCCTCCACTTT. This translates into CASSLFETGGLRNSPLHF.

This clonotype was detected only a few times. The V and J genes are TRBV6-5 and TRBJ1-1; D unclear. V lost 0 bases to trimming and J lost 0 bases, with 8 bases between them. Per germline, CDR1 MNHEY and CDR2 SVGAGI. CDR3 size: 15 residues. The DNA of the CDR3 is TGTGCCAGCAGTTACTCCGCAGGAATGAACACTGAAGCTTTCTTT. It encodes CASSYSAGMNTEAFF.

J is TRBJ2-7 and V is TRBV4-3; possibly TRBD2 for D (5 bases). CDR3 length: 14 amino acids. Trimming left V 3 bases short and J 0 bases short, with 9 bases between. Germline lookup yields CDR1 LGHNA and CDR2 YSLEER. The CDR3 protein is CASSHGRDSYEQYF. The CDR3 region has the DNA TGCGCCAGCAGCCATGGACGGGACTCCTACGAGCAGTACTTC.

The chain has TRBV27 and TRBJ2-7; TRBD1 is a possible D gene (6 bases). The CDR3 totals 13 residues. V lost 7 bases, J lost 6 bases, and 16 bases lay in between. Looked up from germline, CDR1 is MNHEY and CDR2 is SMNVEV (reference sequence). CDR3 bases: TGTGCCAGCACACATCCGGACAGTCTCGAGCAGTACTTC. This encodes CASTHPDSLEQYF.

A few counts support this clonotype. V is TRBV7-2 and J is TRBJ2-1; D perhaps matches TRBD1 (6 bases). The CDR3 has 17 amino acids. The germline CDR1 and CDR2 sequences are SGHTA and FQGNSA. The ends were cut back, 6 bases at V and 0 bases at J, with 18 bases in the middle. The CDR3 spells CASRPTGLSSSYNEQFF. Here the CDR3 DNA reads TGTGCCAGCAGACCCACAGGGTTATCCAGCTCCTACAATGAGCAGTTCTTC.

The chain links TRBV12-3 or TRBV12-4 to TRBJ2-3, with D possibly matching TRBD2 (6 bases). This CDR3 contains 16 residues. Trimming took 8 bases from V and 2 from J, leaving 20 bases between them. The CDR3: CASELAGMGFTDTQYF. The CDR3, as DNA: TGTGCCAGCGAACTAGCCGGTATGGGGTTCACAGATACGCAGTATTTT.

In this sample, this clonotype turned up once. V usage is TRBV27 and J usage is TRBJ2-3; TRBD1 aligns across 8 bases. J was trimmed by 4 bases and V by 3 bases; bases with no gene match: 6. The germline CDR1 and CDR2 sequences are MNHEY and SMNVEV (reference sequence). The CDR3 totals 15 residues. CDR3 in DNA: TGTGCCAGCAGTTTTCTCCCAGGGGGCCCAGATACGCAGTATTTT. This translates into CASSFLPGGPDTQYF.

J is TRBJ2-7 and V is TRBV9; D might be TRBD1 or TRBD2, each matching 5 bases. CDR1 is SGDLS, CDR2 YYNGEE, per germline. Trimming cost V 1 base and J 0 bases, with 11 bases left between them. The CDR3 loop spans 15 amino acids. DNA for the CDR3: TGTGCCAGCAGCGTAAGTCCTGGGGGCTCCTACGAGCAGTACTTC. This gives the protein CASSVSPGGSYEQYF.

DNA of the CDR3: TGTGCCAGCAGTTCGGGGGGACAGGTTCAGCCCCAGCATTTT. It yields the protein CASSSGGQVQPQHF. V and J are TRBV27 and TRBJ1-5; 8 nucleotides align to TRBD1. Germline V gene data show CDR1 as MNHEY and CDR2 as SMNVEV (reference sequence). J lost 6 bases, V lost 4 bases, and 5 bases had no gene match. The CDR3 runs to 14 residues.

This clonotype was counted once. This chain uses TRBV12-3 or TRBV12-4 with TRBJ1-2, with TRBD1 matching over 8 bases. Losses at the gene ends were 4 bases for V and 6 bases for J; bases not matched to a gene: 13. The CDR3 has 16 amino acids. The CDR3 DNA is TGTGCCAGCAGTTCAGTCAACAGGGGGAATTTGAATGGCTACACCTTC. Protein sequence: CASSSVNRGNLNGYTF.

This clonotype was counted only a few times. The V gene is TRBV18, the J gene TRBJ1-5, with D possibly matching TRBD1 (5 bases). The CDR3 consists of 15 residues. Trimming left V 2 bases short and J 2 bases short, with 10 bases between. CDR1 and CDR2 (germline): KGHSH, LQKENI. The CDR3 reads CASSPEGAGNQPQHF. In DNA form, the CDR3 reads TGTGCCAGCTCACCAGAAGGGGCGGGCAATCAGCCCCAGCATTTT.

The CDR3 protein is CASSQDPGQGNIQYF. Here the CDR3 DNA reads TGTGCCAGCAGCCAAGATCCCGGCCAGGGGAACATTCAGTACTTC. V is TRBV4-2 and J is TRBJ2-4, with a weak D call TRBD1 (6 bases). Germline CDR1 reads LGHNA; CDR2 reads YNFKEQ. V lost 0 bases to trimming and J lost 7 bases, with 13 bases between them. The CDR3 contains 15 residues.

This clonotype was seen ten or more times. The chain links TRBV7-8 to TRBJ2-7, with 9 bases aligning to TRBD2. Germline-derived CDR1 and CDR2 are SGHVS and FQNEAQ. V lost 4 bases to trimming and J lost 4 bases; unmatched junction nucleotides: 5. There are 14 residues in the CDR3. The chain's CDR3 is CASSSRGGLYEQYF. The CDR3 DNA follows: TGTGCCAGCAGCTCGCGGGGGGGTCTGTACGAGCAGTACTTC.

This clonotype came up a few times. The CDR3 here is CASSQDGPSYNEQFF. CDR3 bases: TGTGCCAGCAGCCAAGATGGGCCATCCTACAATGAGCAGTTCTTC. The rearrangement links TRBV4-2 to TRBJ2-1; D gene ambiguous. The V gene's germline CDR1 is LGHNA and CDR2 YNFKEQ. This CDR3 spans 15 amino acids. V lost 0 bases to trimming and J lost 1 base, with 7 bases between them.

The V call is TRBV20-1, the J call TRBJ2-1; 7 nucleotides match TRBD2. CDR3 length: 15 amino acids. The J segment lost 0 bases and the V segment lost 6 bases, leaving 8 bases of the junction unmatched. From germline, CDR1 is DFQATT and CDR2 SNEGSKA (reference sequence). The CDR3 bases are TGCAGTGCCCCCACTAGCGCGAGCTCCTACAATGAGCAGTTCTTC. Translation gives CSAPTSASSYNEQFF.

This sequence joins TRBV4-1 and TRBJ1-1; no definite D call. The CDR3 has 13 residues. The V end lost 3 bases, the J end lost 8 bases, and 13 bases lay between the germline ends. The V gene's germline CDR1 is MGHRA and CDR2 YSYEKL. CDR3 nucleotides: TGCGCCAGCAGCCAGGACGATTTCACCGAAGCTTTCTTT. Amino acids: CASSQDDFTEAFF.